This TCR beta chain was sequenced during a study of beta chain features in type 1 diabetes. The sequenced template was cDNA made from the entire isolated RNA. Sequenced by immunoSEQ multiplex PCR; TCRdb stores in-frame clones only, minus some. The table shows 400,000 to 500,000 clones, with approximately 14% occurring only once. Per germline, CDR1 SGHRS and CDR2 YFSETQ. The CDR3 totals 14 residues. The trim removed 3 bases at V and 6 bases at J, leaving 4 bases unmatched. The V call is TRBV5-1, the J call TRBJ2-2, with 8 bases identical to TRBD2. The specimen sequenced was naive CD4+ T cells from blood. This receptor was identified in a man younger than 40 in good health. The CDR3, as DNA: TGCGCCAGCAGCTCGATAGCGGGGTCCGGGGAGCTGTTTTTT. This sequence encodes CASSSIAGSGELFF.